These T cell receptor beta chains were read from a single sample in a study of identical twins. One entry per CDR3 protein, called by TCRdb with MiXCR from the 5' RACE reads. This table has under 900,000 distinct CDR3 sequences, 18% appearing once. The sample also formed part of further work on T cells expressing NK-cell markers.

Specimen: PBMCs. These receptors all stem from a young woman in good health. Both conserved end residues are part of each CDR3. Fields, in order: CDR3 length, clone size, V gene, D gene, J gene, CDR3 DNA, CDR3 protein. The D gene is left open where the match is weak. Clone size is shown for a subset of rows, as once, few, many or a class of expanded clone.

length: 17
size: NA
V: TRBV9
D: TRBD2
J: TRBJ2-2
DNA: TGTGCCAGCAGCGTCCGGACTAGCGAAGCGAACACCGGGGAGCTGTTTTTT
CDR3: CASSVRTSEANTGELFF

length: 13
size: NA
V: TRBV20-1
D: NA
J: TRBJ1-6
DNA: TGCAGTGCTAGAGAGATACAGGGTTCACCCCTCCACTTT
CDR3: CSAREIQGSPLHF

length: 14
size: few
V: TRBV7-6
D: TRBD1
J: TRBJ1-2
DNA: TGTGCCAGCAGCTTAGAGGGGACAGTCTATGGCTACACCTTC
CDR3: CASSLEGTVYGYTF

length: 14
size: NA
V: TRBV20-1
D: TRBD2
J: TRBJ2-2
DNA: TGCAGTGCTAGACGAGGGAGGGATACCGGGGAGCTGTTTTTT
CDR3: CSARRGRDTGELFF

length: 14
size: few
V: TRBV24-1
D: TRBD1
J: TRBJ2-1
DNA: TGTGCCACCAGTGATTACACAGGGGGCAATGAGCAGTTCTTC
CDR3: CATSDYTGGNEQFF

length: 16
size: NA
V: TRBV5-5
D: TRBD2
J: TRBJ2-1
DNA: TGTGCCAGCAGTAATCCCGCCGGGACTAGCGACAATGAGCAGTTCTTC
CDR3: CASSNPAGTSDNEQFF

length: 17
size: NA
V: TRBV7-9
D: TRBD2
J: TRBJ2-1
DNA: TGTGCCAGCAGCTCGGGTACCGGGGGGGAGCGCTACAATGAGCAGTTCTTC
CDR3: CASSSGTGGERYNEQFF

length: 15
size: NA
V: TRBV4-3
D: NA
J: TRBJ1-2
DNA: TGCGCCAGCAGCCAAGATTTAAACGGCCGCTATGGCTACACCTTC
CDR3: CASSQDLNGRYGYTF

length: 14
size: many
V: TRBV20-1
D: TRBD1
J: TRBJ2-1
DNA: TGCAGTGCAGCGGACAGGGGGACGGGGTATGAGCAGTTCTTC
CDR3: CSAADRGTGYEQFF

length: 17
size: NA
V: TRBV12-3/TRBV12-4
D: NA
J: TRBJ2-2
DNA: TGTGCCAGCAGACGCCGCGCAGGGGGGTCGAGCACCGGGGAGCTGTTTTTT
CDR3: CASRRRAGGSSTGELFF

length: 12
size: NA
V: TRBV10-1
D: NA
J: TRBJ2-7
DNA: TGCGCCAGCGGCGACAGTTGGGGCGAGCAGTACTTC
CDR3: CASGDSWGEQYF

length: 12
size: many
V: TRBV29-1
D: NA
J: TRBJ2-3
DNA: TGCAGCGTTGAATCCAGCACAGATACGCAGTATTTT
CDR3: CSVESSTDTQYF

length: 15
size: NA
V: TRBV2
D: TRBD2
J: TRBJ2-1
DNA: TGTGCCAGCAAGAGTAGCGGGGGGCTCCCCTCTGCGCAGTTCTTC
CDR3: CASKSSGGLPSAQFF

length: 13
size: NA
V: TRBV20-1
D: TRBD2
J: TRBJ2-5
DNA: TGCAGTGCCCCCATTAGCGGGCAAGAGACCCAGTACTTC
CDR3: CSAPISGQETQYF

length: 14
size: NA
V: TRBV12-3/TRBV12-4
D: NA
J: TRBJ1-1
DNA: TGTGCCAGCAGTTTGAGGACATTGAACACTGAAGCTTTCTTT
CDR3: CASSLRTLNTEAFF

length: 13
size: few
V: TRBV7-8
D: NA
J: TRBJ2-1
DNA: TGTGCCAGCAGCTTAGTTCTCACCCTAAGCATGTTCTTC
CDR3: CASSLVLTLSMFF

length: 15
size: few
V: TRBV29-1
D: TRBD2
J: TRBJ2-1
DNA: TGCAGCGTTGAAGAGGCACTAGCGGGAGGGTATGAGCAGTTCTTC
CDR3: CSVEEALAGGYEQFF

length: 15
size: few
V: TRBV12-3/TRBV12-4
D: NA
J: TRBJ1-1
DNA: TGTGCCAGCAGTTTCGCAGCGTCCTTTAACACTGAAGCTTTCTTT
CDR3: CASSFAASFNTEAFF

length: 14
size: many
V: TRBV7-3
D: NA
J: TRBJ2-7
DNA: TGTGCCAGCAGCTTGGGAGGAGATACGTACGAGCAGTACTTC
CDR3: CASSLGGDTYEQYF

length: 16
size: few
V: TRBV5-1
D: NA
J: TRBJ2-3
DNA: TGCGCCAGCAGCTTGGGGGGATCCCCGGGACTAGATACGCAGTATTTT
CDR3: CASSLGGSPGLDTQYF

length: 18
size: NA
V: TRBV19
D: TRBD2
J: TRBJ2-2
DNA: TGTGCCAGTAGTATAGTAAGGACTAGCGGGAGGGACACCGGGGAGCTGTTTTTT
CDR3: CASSIVRTSGRDTGELFF

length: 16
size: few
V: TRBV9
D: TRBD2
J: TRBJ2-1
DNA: TGTGCCAGCAGCGTAGGATTTGGACTAGCCTACAATGAGCAGTTCTTC
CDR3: CASSVGFGLAYNEQFF

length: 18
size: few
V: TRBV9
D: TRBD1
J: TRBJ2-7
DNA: TGTGCCAGCATCAACAACGGGGCGGACAGGGGCATACCCTACGAGCAGTACTTC
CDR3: CASINNGADRGIPYEQYF

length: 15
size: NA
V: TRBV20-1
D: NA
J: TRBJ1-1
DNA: TGCAGTGCTAGAGATCAGGGAGATTTAAGGTCTGAAGCTTTCTTT
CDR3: CSARDQGDLRSEAFF

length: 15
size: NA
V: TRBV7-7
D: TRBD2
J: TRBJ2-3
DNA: TGTGCTAGCAGCCGGGGACTAGCGGCATCAGATACGCAGTATTTT
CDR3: CASSRGLAASDTQYF

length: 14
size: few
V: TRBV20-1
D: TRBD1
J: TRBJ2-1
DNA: TGCAGTGCCACCGGGACAGGGAACTACAATGAGCAGTTCTTC
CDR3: CSATGTGNYNEQFF

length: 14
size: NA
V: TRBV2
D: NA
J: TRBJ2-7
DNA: TGTGCCAGCAGGGCCCTGGGGGAGGCCGACGAGCAGTACTTC
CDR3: CASRALGEADEQYF

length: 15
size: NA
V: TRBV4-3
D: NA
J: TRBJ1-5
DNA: TGCGCCAGCAGCCAAGAACAGGGATTTAAACAGCCCCAGCATTTT
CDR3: CASSQEQGFKQPQHF

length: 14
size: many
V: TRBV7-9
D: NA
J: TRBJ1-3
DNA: TGTGCCAGCAGCGTCAGTGTATCTGGAAACACCATATATTTT
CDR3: CASSVSVSGNTIYF

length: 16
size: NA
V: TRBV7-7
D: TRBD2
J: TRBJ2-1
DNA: TGTGCCAGCAGCTCGAATCCGGGACTAGCGGGAGAAAAGCAGTTCTTC
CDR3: CASSSNPGLAGEKQFF

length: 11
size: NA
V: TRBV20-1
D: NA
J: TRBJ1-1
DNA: TGCAGGGGAGGAGGGGGTACTGAAGCTTTCTTT
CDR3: CRGGGGTEAFF

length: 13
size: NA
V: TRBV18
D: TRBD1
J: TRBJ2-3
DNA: TGTGCCAGCTCACCGACGACAGGGTTCGGGCAGTATTTT
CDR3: CASSPTTGFGQYF

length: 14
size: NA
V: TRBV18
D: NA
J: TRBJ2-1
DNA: TGTGCCAGCTCACCTACCGCGGGCGGGGATGAGCAGTTCTTC
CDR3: CASSPTAGGDEQFF

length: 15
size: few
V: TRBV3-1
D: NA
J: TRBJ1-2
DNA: TGTGCCAGCAGCCAAGATTTCCGGCACACGTATGGCTACACCTTC
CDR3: CASSQDFRHTYGYTF

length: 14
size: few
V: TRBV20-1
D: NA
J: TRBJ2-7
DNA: TGCAGTGCTAGTCAAGGTGGAAGGGGCTACGAGCAGTACTTC
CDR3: CSASQGGRGYEQYF

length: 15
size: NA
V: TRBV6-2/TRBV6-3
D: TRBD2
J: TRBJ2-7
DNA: TGTGCCAGCATCCGACTAGCGGGGGCTAACTACGAGCAGTACTTC
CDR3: CASIRLAGANYEQYF

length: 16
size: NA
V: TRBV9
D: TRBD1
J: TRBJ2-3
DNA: TGTGCCAGCAGCGTCCAGGGGGCGGCCGGCACAGATACGCAGTATTTT
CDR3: CASSVQGAAGTDTQYF

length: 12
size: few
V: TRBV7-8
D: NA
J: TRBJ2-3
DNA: TGTGCCTCCGCTGGGCTGATGGATACGCAGTATTTT
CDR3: CASAGLMDTQYF

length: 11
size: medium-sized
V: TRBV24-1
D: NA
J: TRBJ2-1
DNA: TGTGCCACCAGTGGGGGTCATGAGCAGTTCTTC
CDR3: CATSGGHEQFF

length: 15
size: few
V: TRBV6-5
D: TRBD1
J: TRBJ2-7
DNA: TGTGCCAGCAGTTACTCGGGGGACAGGGGGCTCGAGCAGTACTTC
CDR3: CASSYSGDRGLEQYF

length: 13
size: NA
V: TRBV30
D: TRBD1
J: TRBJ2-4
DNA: TGTGCCTGTAATGGACAGGGGGCGAACATTCAGTACTTC
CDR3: CACNGQGANIQYF

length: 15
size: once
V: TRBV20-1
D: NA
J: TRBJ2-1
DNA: TGCAGTGGGCGTCGGCGGGGAAGCTCCTACAATGAGCAGTTCTTC
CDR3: CSGRRRGSSYNEQFF

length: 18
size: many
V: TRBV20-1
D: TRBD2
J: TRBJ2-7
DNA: TGCAGTGCTAGGGGCGGGGGACCAGCGGGAGCCGGATCCTACGAGCAGTACTTC
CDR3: CSARGGGPAGAGSYEQYF

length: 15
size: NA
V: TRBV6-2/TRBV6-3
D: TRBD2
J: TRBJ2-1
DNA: TGTGCCAGCAGTTCTGTCGGCGGGAGTTACAATGAGCAGTTCTTC
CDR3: CASSSVGGSYNEQFF

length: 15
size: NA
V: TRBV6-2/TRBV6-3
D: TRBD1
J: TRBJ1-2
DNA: TGTGCCAGCCGGCCCTCGGGACAGCGAAACTATGGCTACACCTTC
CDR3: CASRPSGQRNYGYTF

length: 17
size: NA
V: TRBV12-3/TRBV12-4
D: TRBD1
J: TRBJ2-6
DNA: TGTGCCAGCAGTTTAAGACAGGGGGCGCCTGGGGCCAACGTCCTGACTTTC
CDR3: CASSLRQGAPGANVLTF